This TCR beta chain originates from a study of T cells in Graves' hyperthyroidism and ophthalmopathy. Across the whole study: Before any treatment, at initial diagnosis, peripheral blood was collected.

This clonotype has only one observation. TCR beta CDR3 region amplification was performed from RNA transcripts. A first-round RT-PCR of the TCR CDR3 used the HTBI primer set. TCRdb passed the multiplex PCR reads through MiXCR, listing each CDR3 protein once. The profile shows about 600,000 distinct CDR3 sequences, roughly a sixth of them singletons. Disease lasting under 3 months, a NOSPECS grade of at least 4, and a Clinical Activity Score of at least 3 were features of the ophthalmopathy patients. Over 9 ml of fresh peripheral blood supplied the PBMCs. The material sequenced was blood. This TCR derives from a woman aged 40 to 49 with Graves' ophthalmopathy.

The CDR3 DNA follows: TGTGCCAGCAGCTTGACTTGGGGCCCGAGGTCCAATGAGCAGTTCTTC. Translated, it gives CASSLTWGPRSNEQFF. The chain joins TRBV7-9 to TRBJ2-1; TRBD1 is a possible D gene (5 bases). Germline assignment: CDR1 SEHNR and CDR2 FQNEAQ (reference sequence). With 3 bases removed from V and 6 bases from J, the gap between germline ends came to 18 bases. The CDR3 extends over 16 amino acids.